This TCR beta chain stems from a study of OX40 agonist ivuxolimab in advanced cancers. Study context: Enrolled patients in dose escalation had cancers that were hepatocellular carcinoma, melanoma, renal cell or head and neck cancer.

Any history of autoimmune disease or systemic immunosuppression disqualified patients. This table comes from immunoSEQ multiplex PCR, and its TCRdb copy is limited to in-frame clones, with some not included. Of 40,000 to 45,000 clones in the sample, approximately 84% were seen once. V gave up 0 bases and J gave up 4 bases, with 10 bases separating them. This CDR3 spans 14 amino acids. The germline gives CDR1 SGHRS, CDR2 YFSETQ. Source: CD4+ or CD8+ T cells sorted from blood, taken in a trial of the OX40 agonist ivuxolimab. The chain carries TRBV5-1 and TRBJ1-2, with unresolved D. The source of this sequence is an adult with an advanced solid tumor such as melanoma, head and neck, liver or kidney cancer. The CDR3 DNA follows: TGCGCCAGCAGCTTGGAGGCAGTCGTCTATGGCTACACCTTC. Its translation: CASSLEAVVYGYTF.